The 30 T cell receptor beta chains listed next were all sequenced from one sample in a study of cytomegalovirus exposure and HLA in healthy donors. Primers for the PCR totalled 60 Vbeta and 13 Jbeta. Only in-frame clones appear in the TCRdb table, and some are missing; sequencing was by immunoSEQ multiplex PCR. Here the sample spans approximately 160,000 clones, more than 75% being singletons. The sequenced sample was PBMCs. All receptors derive from a girl between 10 and 17 years old in good health and CMV-seropositive.

DNA of the CDR3: TGTGCCAGCAGCCCCGGTAGTGACAGGGGGTTGGGCACAGATACGCAGTATTTT. Translating gives CASSPGSDRGLGTDTQYF. The chain links TRBV11-3 to TRBJ2-3, with 9 bases lining up with TRBD1. This CDR3 spans 18 amino acids. Trimming at V came to 5 bases and at J to 1 base, leaving 13 bases not matched to a gene. CDR1 and CDR2 (germline): SGHNT, YENEEA. The whole variable domain, remainder taken from reference TRBV11-3 and TRBJ2-3, is EAGVVQSPRYKIIEKKQPVAFWCNPISGHNTLYWYLQNLGQGPELLIRYENEEAVDDSQLPKDRFSAERLKGVDSTLKIQPAELGDSAVYLCASSPGSDRGLGTDTQYFGPGTRLTVL.

The V call is TRBV10-1, the J call TRBJ2-7; 7 nucleotides align to TRBD2. The V gene end was trimmed by 3 bases and the J gene end by 2 bases; junction bases not matched to a gene: 4. The CDR3 covers 14 residues. Per germline, CDR1 WNHNN and CDR2 SYGVQD (reference sequence). CDR3 sequence: CASSETSVPYEQYF. CDR3 DNA sequence: TGCGCCAGCAGTGAAACTAGCGTGCCCTACGAGCAGTACTTC.

As for this clone: At one end, the junction sequence differs from germline, possibly due to a read error. The chain employs TRBV6-5 and TRBJ2-5, with TRBD2 identical over 11 bases. CDR1 is MNHEY, CDR2 SVGAGI, per germline. CDR3 length: 15 amino acids. The CDR3 loop reads CATSTLAGVYVTQYF. CDR3 sequence (DNA): TGTGCCACCAGTACACTAGCGGGAGTATATGTGACCCAGTACTTC.

The chain is built from TRBV7-9 and TRBJ2-3; D may be TRBD2 (6 bases). V was pared by 8 bases and J by 2 bases, with 8 bases between. In germline, CDR1 is SEHNR, CDR2 FQNEAQ (reference sequence). The CDR3 loop spans 12 amino acids. The CDR3 protein is CASRTNTDTQYF. In nucleotides, the CDR3 is TGTGCCAGCCGGACTAACACAGATACGCAGTATTTT.

The rearrangement joins TRBV27 to TRBJ2-3; TRBD1 matches at 12 bases. After removal of 3 bases from V and 6 bases from J, the junction contained 7 bases not matched to a gene. The CDR3 contains 16 residues. Per the germline V gene, CDR1 is MNHEY and CDR2 is SMNVEV (reference sequence). CDR3 DNA sequence: TGTGCCAGCAGTTTGGGACAGGGGGCGGGCCGGGATACGCAGTATTTT. It encodes CASSLGQGAGRDTQYF.

V usage is TRBV7-6 and J usage is TRBJ1-1, with D hard to call. V was trimmed by 5 bases and J by 4 bases, leaving 8 bases between them. This CDR3 comprises 12 residues. CDR1 and CDR2 (germline): SGHVS, FNYEAQ. Written as DNA, the CDR3 is TGTGCCAGCAGCCACTGGAGCACTGAAGCTTTCTTT. It yields the protein CASSHWSTEAFF. Full variable domain (rest looked up from reference TRBV7-6 and TRBJ1-1): GAGVSQSPRYKVTKRGQDVALRCDPISGHVSLYWYRQALGQGPEFLTYFNYEAQQDKSGLPNDRFSAERPEGSISTLTIQRTEQRDSAMYRCASSHWSTEAFFGQGTRLTVV.

CDR3 sequence reads: CASSDGTVSGNTIYF. The CDR3 region has the DNA TGTGCCAGCAGCGACGGGACAGTCTCTGGAAACACCATATATTTT. V usage is TRBV9 and J usage is TRBJ1-3, with 7 bases fitting TRBD1. The germline gives CDR1 SGDLS, CDR2 YYNGEE. The CDR3 has 15 residues. V shed 3 bases, J shed 0 bases, and the junction held 3 bases outside the gene matches.

V is TRBV4-3 and J is TRBJ2-3; weak D call: TRBD2 (6 bases). The CDR3 loop spans 15 amino acids. Between the trimmed V and J ends, which lost 0 bases and 2 bases, there was a span of 9 bases. From germline, CDR1 is LGHNA and CDR2 YSLEER. The CDR3 DNA reads TGCGCCAGCAGCCAAGAACGGGAGCTCACAGATACGCAGTATTTT. This sequence encodes CASSQERELTDTQYF.

The chain carries TRBV28 and TRBJ2-7; 9 bases are shared with TRBD2. CDR3 length equals 14 residues. Trimming removed 6 bases from V and 6 bases from J; junction bases left unmatched: 9. Germline assignment: CDR1 MDHEN and CDR2 SYDVKM. CDR3 DNA: TGTGCCAGCAGCCCCGTAGCGGGAGCACCCGAGCAGTACTTC. Residues: CASSPVAGAPEQYF.

With respect to this clone: Other DNA sequences in the sample encode the same CDR3. The V gene is TRBV30, the J gene TRBJ1-5; D unclear. CDR3 length: 13 amino acids. V lost 5 bases and J lost 0, with 8 bases in between. The germline gives CDR1 GTSNPN, CDR2 SVGIG (reference sequence). This CDR3 is CAWSADSNQPQHF. CDR3 bases: TGTGCCTGGTCTGCAGATAGCAATCAGCCCCAGCATTTT. Variable domain in full (rest from reference TRBV30 and TRBJ1-5): SQTIHQWPATLVQPVGSPLSLECTVEGTSNPNLYWYRQAAGRGLQLLFYSVGIGQISSEVPQNLSASRPQDRQFILSSKKLLLSDSGFYLCAWSADSNQPQHFGDGTRLSIL.

J is TRBJ2-2 and V is TRBV27; TRBD1 aligns across 8 bases. After removal of 7 bases from V and 2 bases from J, the junction contained 9 bases not matched to a gene. The CDR3 has 16 amino acids. Germline CDR1 reads MNHEY; CDR2 reads SMNVEV (reference sequence). In nucleotides, the CDR3 is TGTGCCAGCACGTTTAACAGGGGGGAAAACACCGGGGAGCTGTTTTTT. It yields the protein CASTFNRGENTGELFF.

The chain uses TRBV18 and TRBJ2-1; 7 nucleotides line up with TRBD2. Germline assignment: CDR1 KGHSH and CDR2 LQKENI. J gave up 2 bases and V 6 bases, and 7 bases lay outside the gene matches. The CDR3 consists of 15 residues. The chain's CDR3 is CASSMGEGAYNEQFF. The CDR3, as DNA: TGTGCCAGCTCCATGGGGGAGGGTGCCTACAATGAGCAGTTCTTC.

The chain links TRBV5-1 to TRBJ1-1; possible D gene TRBD1, 6 bases. Trimming pared 5 bases from V and 5 bases from J, leaving 16 bases between. The CDR3 has 14 residues. Germline CDR1 reads SGHRS; CDR2 reads YFSETQ. The chain's CDR3 is CASRAGTQGTEAFF. CDR3 DNA: TGCGCCAGCAGAGCGGGGACTCAGGGGACTGAAGCTTTCTTT.

The chain joins TRBV10-3 to TRBJ2-1, with 16 nucleotides matching TRBD2. Germline lookup yields CDR1 ENHRY and CDR2 SYGVKD. V trimming: 6 bases; J trimming: 10 bases; junction bases outside the gene matches: 6. The CDR3 length is 15 residues. CDR3 in amino acids: CAISDGTSGRGEQFF. CDR3 nucleotides: TGTGCCATCAGCGATGGGACTAGCGGGAGGGGGGAGCAGTTCTTC.

This clone showed up just a few times. The V gene is TRBV6-6, the J gene TRBJ2-7, with D tentatively TRBD2 (5 bases). V was shortened by 10 bases and J by 3 bases, with 22 bases between the two germline ends. CDR1 MNHNY and CDR2 SVGAGI come from the germline V gene (reference sequence). This CDR3 is built from 15 residues. CDR3 DNA: TGTGCCACCCTTATACGGATGAGCGGAATCTACGAGCAGTACTTC. Translating it yields CATLIRMSGIYEQYF.

V usage is TRBV7-3 and J usage is TRBJ1-1; TRBD1 is a possible D gene (5 bases). Germline CDR1 and CDR2: SGHTA and FQGTGA. The length of the CDR3 is 14 residues. Trimming took 1 base from V and 7 from J, leaving 13 bases between them. The CDR3 region has the DNA TGTGCCAGCAGCTTAAGGGGCGGACCAATTGAAGCTTTCTTT. Its translation: CASSLRGGPIEAFF.

V usage is TRBV15 and J usage is TRBJ1-2; 8 bases match TRBD1. Germline V gene sequence: CDR1 LNHNV, CDR2 YYDKDF (reference sequence). With V trimmed by 0 bases and J by 8 bases, 8 bases remained unmatched. The CDR3 runs to 15 residues. The CDR3 here is CATSRDPSGGGGYTF. As DNA, the CDR3 is TGTGCCACCAGCAGAGACCCCTCAGGGGGCGGCGGCTACACCTTC.

The V call is TRBV18, the J call TRBJ1-1, with a weak D call TRBD1 (5 bases). The V gene's germline CDR1 is KGHSH and CDR2 LQKENI. The CDR3 has 13 residues. V was pared by 3 bases and J by 3 bases, with 8 bases between. This chain's CDR3 is CASSPRGYTEAFF. For the CDR3, the DNA is TGTGCCAGCTCACCGCGGGGGTACACTGAAGCTTTCTTT.

This clone came up once. The chain is built from TRBV29-1 and TRBJ2-3; a weak D match, TRBD2 (5 bases). V dropped 7 bases and J dropped 4 bases, with 18 bases sitting between them. The length of the CDR3 is 14 residues. Germline V gene lookup returns CDR1 SQVTM and CDR2 ANQGSEA. For the CDR3, the DNA is TGCAGCGCCGAAGGGCGGGTTGGGGCAGATACGCAGTATTTT. Its translation: CSAEGRVGADTQYF.

The V gene is TRBV27, the J gene TRBJ2-3; tentative D call: TRBD2 (5 bases). The V end lost 2 bases, the J end lost 7 bases, and 25 bases lay between the germline ends. The CDR3 is made up of 18 amino acids. CDR1 MNHEY and CDR2 SMNVEV come from the germline V gene (reference sequence). For the CDR3, the DNA is TGTGCCAGCAGTTTAGGGTCCGGGAACGACTACCAACGAAATACGCAGTATTTT. It specifies CASSLGSGNDYQRNTQYF.

The chain joins TRBV19 to TRBJ2-1; D is undetermined. Germline V gene lookup returns CDR1 LNHDA and CDR2 SQIVND (reference sequence). Trimming took off 1 base at V and 8 bases at J, with 12 bases between the two ends. The CDR3 covers 14 residues. CDR3 bases: TGTGCCAGTAGTATAGTTGGTAGTTACCATGAGCAGTTCTTC. It translates to CASSIVGSYHEQFF.

The chain is built from TRBV4-3 and TRBJ1-2; D remains unclear. This CDR3 is 14 amino acids long. Trimming took 1 base from V and 0 from J, leaving 6 bases between them. Germline values: CDR1 LGHNA, CDR2 YSLEER. CDR3 sequence: CASSQGVTNYGYTF. In DNA form, the CDR3 reads TGCGCCAGCAGCCAAGGCGTGACTAACTATGGCTACACCTTC.

The chain uses TRBV2 and TRBJ2-2; TRBD2 matches 9 bases. Germline trimming cut 5 bases from V and 8 bases from J; bases unmatched to any gene: 9. CDR3 size: 15 residues. Looked up from germline, CDR1 is SNHLY and CDR2 is FYNNEI. CDR3 sequence reads: CASSPGLAGFGELFF. The CDR3 nucleotides read TGTGCCAGCAGTCCTGGGCTAGCGGGATTTGGGGAGCTGTTTTTT.

This chain connects TRBV5-6 to TRBJ2-7; TRBD1 might be the D (5 bases). Germline CDR1 reads SGHDT; CDR2 reads YYEEEE. This CDR3 region has 13 residues. Trimming removed 2 bases from V and 3 bases from J, with 9 bases in between. The CDR3 DNA reads TGTGCCAGCAGCTTTATGGGGCTCTACGAGCAGTACTTC. It specifies CASSFMGLYEQYF.

The chain employs TRBV11-2 and TRBJ2-2; perhaps TRBD1 as D (6 bases). The CDR3 contains 16 residues. Looked up from germline, CDR1 is SGHAT and CDR2 is FQNNGV. Trimming took off 3 bases at V and 4 bases at J, with 15 bases between the two ends. CDR3 residues: CASSFVTGSATGELFF. Here the CDR3 DNA reads TGTGCCAGCAGCTTCGTGACAGGAAGTGCCACCGGGGAGCTGTTTTTT.

This clone has more than one count but fewer than ten. This sequence joins TRBV27 and TRBJ1-4, with D hard to call. V was pared by 8 bases and J by 10 bases, with 17 bases between. Germline V gene lookup returns CDR1 MNHEY and CDR2 SMNVEV (reference sequence). The CDR3 has 13 residues. The CDR3 loop reads CASAITLEGKLFF. Written as DNA, the CDR3 is TGTGCCAGCGCAATTACACTGGAGGGAAAACTGTTTTTT. The variable domain in full, completed from reference TRBV27 and TRBJ1-4, reads EAQVTQNPRYLITVTGKKLTVTCSQNMNHEYMSWYRQDPGLGLRQIYYSMNVEVTDKGDVPEGYKVSRKEKRNFPLILESPSPNQTSLYFCASAITLEGKLFFGSGTQLSVL.

The chain employs TRBV10-3 and TRBJ2-5, with D possibly being TRBD1 (7 bases). Germline V CDR1 and CDR2: ENHRY, SYGVKD. The CDR3 consists of 15 residues. V was clipped by 0 bases and J by 5 bases, with 13 bases between them. The CDR3 here is CAISESTAGGETQYF. DNA for the CDR3: TGTGCCATCAGTGAGTCGACTGCAGGGGGGGAGACCCAGTACTTC.

The chain is built from TRBV27 and TRBJ2-7, with D possibly being TRBD1 (5 bases). Germline V gene data show CDR1 as MNHEY and CDR2 as SMNVEV (reference sequence). Between the trimmed V and J ends, which lost 6 bases and 1 base, there was a span of 10 bases. There are 13 residues in the CDR3. The DNA of the CDR3 is TGTGCCAGCAGGCCGACAGTTTCCTACGAGCAGTACTTC. This encodes CASRPTVSYEQYF.

The genes are TRBV6-5 and TRBJ2-3; the match to TRBD1 covers 7 bases. CDR1 is MNHEY and CDR2 is SVGAGI in the germline V gene. With 0 bases clipped from V and 3 bases from J, the junction kept 6 bases outside the gene matches. CDR3 length equals 16 residues. CDR3: CASSYSNKGQTDTQYF. The CDR3 DNA reads as TGTGCCAGCAGTTACTCGAATAAGGGACAGACAGATACGCAGTATTTT.

This chain links TRBV15 with TRBJ1-1; 7 bases match TRBD1. The CDR3 consists of 14 residues. V shed 0 bases and J 9 bases; nucleotides not matched to a gene: 7. Germline V gives CDR1 LNHNV, CDR2 YYDKDF (reference sequence). The CDR3 loop reads CATSRDLSGGKAFF. In DNA form, the CDR3 reads TGTGCCACCAGCAGAGATCTTTCAGGGGGGAAAGCTTTCTTT.